This T cell receptor beta chain is drawn from a study of early T cells in non-severe SARS-CoV-2 infection (dated by TCRdb to the early 2020s). Notes on the research overall: Bulk RNA from unsorted whole blood was used for TCR sequencing, so alpha and beta chains could not be paired.

This clonotype was seen a handful of times. The target of this receptor is not known. No qualities accompany the bases; no much larger clone lies one base away. Paper-wide results and their limitations: VDJdb matching was skewed toward anti-spike CD8 responses and likely underestimated virus-specific expansions, missing private and CD4 specificities.

The library was produced with 5' RACE. Sequencing used a NextSeq 500. Unique molecular identifiers were attached to individual cDNA molecules in the TCR library protocol so that sequencing error and PCR bias could be corrected. Both TCR alpha and beta chains were sequenced, and tight co-correlation was observed between alpha and beta sequence abundances in each sample. The source study handled its data this way. V gene, J gene and CDR3 annotation of TCR sequences was performed with Decombinator V4. TCRs were defined as expanded if a significant change between any two time points was detected under a Poisson model with p below 0.0001. Abundances of TCRs were expressed as counts per million after normalisation to the total number of TCRs sequenced in each sample. TRAV1-2 paired with TRAJ12, TRAJ20 or TRAJ33 defined MAIT TCRs, while TRAV10 paired with TRAJ18 defined iNKT TCRs. VDJdb, accessed 1 November 2021, was searched for CMV, EBV and SARS-CoV-2 annotated TCRs, excluding TCRs annotated for multiple antigens. TCRdb handled the public reads itself, with Q25 trimming in fastp and clone calling in MiXCR, and kept productive beta chains. Identical CDR3 proteins give one entry, which carries the most common genes and DNA. TCRdb's processing, not the authors' own work, is the source of the V and J calls. Within this sample are fewer than 85,000 distinct CDR3 sequences, with about 10% of them counted one time only. The ten largest clonotypes hold around 12% of the sample.

Set within a cohort of healthcare workers in London, UK, this nested case-control study involved weekly PCR testing of nasopharyngeal swabs along with blood sampling. Healthcare workers were enrolled in the week of the UK lockdown, from 23 to 31 March 2020, and were followed every week for up to roughly 15 weeks. V is pared back by 4 bases and J by 0 bases, with 9 bases lying between the germline termini. Including the terminal cysteine and phenylalanine, the CDR3 comprises 13 residues. The entry retains the CDR3 DNA only, 39 bases that are in frame from base 1. The germline V gene gives CDR1 as SQVTM and CDR2 as ANQGSEA.

Material: whole blood, obtained at baseline. The chain employs TRBV29-1 and TRBJ1-1; D gene: possibly TRBD1, on 5 matching bases. This receptor was taken from an adult who was a healthcare worker with PCR-confirmed SARS-CoV-2 infection or an uninfected control (not recorded which). The DNA is as follows: TGCAGCGTTGGAGGGACCATGAACACTGAAGCTTTCTTT. It is translated as CSVGGTMNTEAFF.